One sample yielded the 4 T cell receptor beta chains listed below, sequenced in a study of blood T cells in healthy people across ages. The second PCR ran roughly 7 to 12 cycles with a sample-barcoded 5' primer and J-beta primers. MiXCR was run by TCRdb on the 5' RACE reads, yielding one entry per CDR3 protein. The sample yields about 640,000 distinct CDR3 sequences, roughly 53% seen once. The sample taken for sequencing was blood. These receptors came from a man aged 55 to 70 in good health.

J is TRBJ2-7 and V is TRBV3-1, with D unclear. Trimming stripped 1 base from V and 6 bases from J, with 7 bases between. The CDR3 totals 12 residues. Germline assignment: CDR1 LGHDT and CDR2 YNNKEL (reference sequence). The CDR3 DNA follows: TGTGCCAGCAGCCAAGGAGTCTCCGAGCAGTACTTC. Amino acids: CASSQGVSEQYF.

V and J are TRBV3-1 and TRBJ2-5, with D unclear. Germline CDR1 and CDR2: LGHDT and YNNKEL (reference sequence). This CDR3 has 11 residues. The germline V and J ends were trimmed by 1 base and 13 bases, with 10 bases remaining between them. The CDR3 spells CASSQVQALYF. For the CDR3, the DNA is TGTGCCAGCAGCCAAGTTCAGGCGTTGTACTTC.

This rearrangement joins TRBV10-3 to TRBJ2-3, with a weak D call TRBD2 (6 bases). The germline V gene encodes CDR1 ENHRY and CDR2 SYGVKD. The CDR3 loop spans 15 amino acids. The V end was cut by 4 bases, the J end by 4 bases, with 15 bases between. The CDR3 DNA is TGTGCCATCAGTGGAGGAGGGAGAGGACCAGATACGCAGTATTTT. The encoded protein is CAISGGGRGPDTQYF.

This clonotype has just a few counts. V and J are TRBV20-1 and TRBJ2-5, with 7 nucleotides matching TRBD1. After removal of 3 bases from V and 11 bases from J, the junction contained 12 bases not matched to a gene. Germline V gene lookup returns CDR1 DFQATT and CDR2 SNEGSKA (reference sequence). The CDR3 is 13 amino acids. The CDR3 region has the DNA TGCAGTGCTAGGGGCCAGGGGGAAAGAGAGCAGTACTTC. Its protein product is CSARGQGEREQYF.